This T cell receptor beta chain is from a study of blood T cell repertoires in COVID-19. Trimming took off 5 bases at V and 4 bases at J, with 15 bases between the two ends. Germline lookup yields CDR1 GTSNPN and CDR2 SVGIG (reference sequence). This CDR3 has 14 amino acids. Authors' methods: Reference gene primers were amplified, and this amplification served to estimate nucleated cell counts. The protocol was immunoSEQ multiplex PCR, while the TCRdb copy is restricted to in-frame clones and leaves out a portion. For V, J and clone size, that table is used; D and trimming come from the DNA. The table records approximately 150,000 clones, approximately 90% of them present only once.

Material: peripheral blood. This chain links TRBV30 with TRBJ2-1; TRBD1 is a possible D gene (5 bases). This TCR came from a man younger than 35 with COVID-19, enrolled during active disease. The CDR3 spells CAWYPDSPYNEQFF. The CDR3 region has the DNA TGTGCCTGGTATCCCGACAGCCCGTACAATGAGCAGTTCTTC.